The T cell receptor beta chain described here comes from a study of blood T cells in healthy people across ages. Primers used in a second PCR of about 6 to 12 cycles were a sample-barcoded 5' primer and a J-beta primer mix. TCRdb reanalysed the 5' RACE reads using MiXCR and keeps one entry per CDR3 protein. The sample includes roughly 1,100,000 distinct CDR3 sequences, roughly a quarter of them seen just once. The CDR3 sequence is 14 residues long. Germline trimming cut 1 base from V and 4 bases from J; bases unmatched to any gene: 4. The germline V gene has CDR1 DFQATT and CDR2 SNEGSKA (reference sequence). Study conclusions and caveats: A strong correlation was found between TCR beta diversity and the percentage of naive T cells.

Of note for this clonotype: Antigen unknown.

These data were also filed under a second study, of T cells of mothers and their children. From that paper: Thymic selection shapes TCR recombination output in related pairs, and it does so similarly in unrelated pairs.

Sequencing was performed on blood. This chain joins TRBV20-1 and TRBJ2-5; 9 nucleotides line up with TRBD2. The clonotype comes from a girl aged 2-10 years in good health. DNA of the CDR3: TGCAGTGCTAGAGGGACTAGCGTGGGAGAGACCCAGTACTTC. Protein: CSARGTSVGETQYF.